Listed here are 26 T cell receptor beta chains from one sample, sequenced in a study of T cells in Graves' hyperthyroidism and ophthalmopathy. Amplified TCR beta CDR3 regions came from RNA transcripts. HTBI primers were employed in a first-round RT-PCR of the TCR CDR3. TCRdb recomputed calls from the multiplex PCR reads with MiXCR, one row per CDR3 protein. The profile shows roughly 280,000 distinct CDR3 sequences, about a sixth of them singletons. Sequenced sample: blood. The receptors stem from an older woman with Graves' ophthalmopathy.

This clonotype showed up many times. The V call is TRBV19, the J call TRBJ1-1; perhaps TRBD1 as D (5 bases). The CDR3 loop spans 14 amino acids. V was cut by 3 bases and J by 2 bases, with 10 bases left in between. CDR1 and CDR2 (germline): LNHDA, SQIVND (reference sequence). The CDR3 loop reads CASSMRGPNTEAFF. The CDR3 DNA sequence: TGTGCCAGTAGTATGAGGGGCCCTAACACTGAAGCTTTCTTT.

The V and J genes are TRBV30 and TRBJ1-2, with D unclear. Trimming cost V 2 bases and J 2 bases, with 6 bases left between them. Germline CDR1 and CDR2: GTSNPN and SVGIG (reference sequence). CDR3 size: 12 residues. As DNA, the CDR3 is TGTGCCTGGAGTTCAGGAAACTATGGCTACACCTTC. Translation gives CAWSSGNYGYTF. The full variable domain, rest sourced from reference TRBV30 and TRBJ1-2, is SQTIHQWPATLVQPVGSPLSLECTVEGTSNPNLYWYRQAAGRGLQLLFYSVGIGQISSEVPQNLSASRPQDRQFILSSKKLLLSDSGFYLCAWSSGNYGYTFGSGTRLTVV.

This clonotype has a count of ten or more. The chain couples TRBV6-2 or TRBV6-3 to TRBJ1-2, with D unresolved. Germline V gene sequence: CDR1 MNHEY, CDR2 SVGEGT. The CDR3 is 12 residues long. V lost 2 bases and J lost 6, with 7 bases in between. CDR3: CASSYGQDGYTF. CDR3 coding DNA: TGTGCCAGCAGTTACGGTCAAGATGGCTACACCTTC.

The V gene is TRBV20-1, the J gene TRBJ2-3, with D hard to call. V lost 6 bases and J lost 0, with 10 bases in between. CDR3 length: 13 residues. Germline V lookup: CDR1 DFQATT, CDR2 SNEGSKA (reference sequence). CDR3 DNA: TGCAGTGCCCGAGGACCGAGCACAGATACGCAGTATTTT. As protein: CSARGPSTDTQYF.

About this clonotype itself: This may come from a read error, since a much larger clone is one base off. The V gene is TRBV20-1, the J gene TRBJ2-1; 7 positions agree with TRBD1. This CDR3 contains 13 residues. CDR1 is DFQATT and CDR2 is SNEGSKA in the germline V gene (reference sequence). The junction had 9 bases not matched to a gene; V was cut back by 3 bases and J by 10 bases. CDR3 amino acids: CSASRDRVGEQFF. In DNA, the CDR3 is TGCAGTGCTAGCCGGGACAGAGTCGGGGAGCAGTTCTTC.

The chain couples TRBV20-1 to TRBJ2-1, with TRBD1 identical over 10 bases. Per the germline V gene, CDR1 is DFQATT and CDR2 is SNEGSKA (reference sequence). This CDR3 contains 15 residues. Losses at the gene ends were 5 bases for V and 4 bases for J; bases not matched to a gene: 8. CDR3 nucleotide sequence: TGCAGTGCTTCCCTCCGGGACAGGGGATACAATGAGCAGTTCTTC. It encodes CSASLRDRGYNEQFF.

This clonotype was picked up many times. The CDR3 spells CASSSDLQETQYF. CDR3 DNA: TGTGCCAGCTCCTCCGACCTCCAAGAGACCCAGTACTTC. The rearrangement links TRBV18 to TRBJ2-5, with D hard to call. The CDR3 spans 13 residues. Per germline, CDR1 KGHSH and CDR2 LQKENI. V shed 6 bases and J shed 1 base, with 9 bases lying between them.

The chain carries TRBV20-1 and TRBJ2-4; TRBD1 might be the D (6 bases). Germline assignment: CDR1 DFQATT and CDR2 SNEGSKA (reference sequence). The V end lost 2 bases, the J end lost 0 bases, and 11 bases lay between the germline ends. The CDR3 runs 15 residues. CDR3 nucleotide sequence: TGCAGTGCTAGACAGGGGTTTGTAGCCAAAAACATTCAGTACTTC. This translates into CSARQGFVAKNIQYF.

J is TRBJ2-7 and V is TRBV5-1, with D maybe TRBD2 (6 bases). CDR3 size: 14 residues. Germline V gene data show CDR1 as SGHRS and CDR2 as YFSETQ. V was clipped by 0 bases and J by 2 bases, with 9 bases between them. The CDR3 loop reads CASSLGDFAYEQYF. The CDR3 region has the DNA TGCGCCAGCAGCTTGGGGGACTTTGCCTACGAGCAGTACTTC.

A note on this clonotype: Given a much more abundant clone one base away, this may be a read error. The rearrangement links TRBV11-2 to TRBJ1-5; D gene ambiguous. V was cut by 5 bases and J by 5 bases, with 10 bases left in between. The germline V gene has CDR1 SGHAT and CDR2 FQNNGV. CDR3 size: 13 residues. The CDR3 coding sequence is TGTGCCAGCAGCCCGGACCTCGATCAGCCCCAGCATTTT. It encodes CASSPDLDQPQHF.

This clonotype was counted between two and nine times. V and J are TRBV6-1 and TRBJ2-3; TRBD1 agrees at 7 bases. This CDR3 has 15 residues. Germline values: CDR1 MNHNS, CDR2 SASEGT. V lost 5 bases to trimming and J lost 8 bases; unmatched junction nucleotides: 13. Written as DNA, the CDR3 is TGTGCCAGCAGTCAAACAGGGGATATAATCGGTACGCAGTATTTT. Amino acid sequence: CASSQTGDIIGTQYF.

This clonotype has just a few counts. This chain connects TRBV9 to TRBJ2-1; D tentatively reads TRBD1 or TRBD2 (5 bases each). The CDR3 contains 14 residues. CDR1 and CDR2 (germline): SGDLS, YYNGEE. V was pared by 4 bases and J by 6 bases, with 14 bases between. The CDR3 reads CASSRQRGSNEQFF. The CDR3 DNA reads as TGTGCCAGCAGCCGACAGAGGGGTAGCAATGAGCAGTTCTTC. Full variable domain (missing parts from reference TRBV9 and TRBJ2-1): DSGVTQTPKHLITATGQRVTLRCSPRSGDLSVYWYQQSLDQGLQFLIQYYNGEERAKGNILERFSAQQFPDLHSELNLSSLELGDSALYFCASSRQRGSNEQFFGPGTRLTVL.

In its sample, this clonotype was seen many times. This chain uses TRBV6-1 with TRBJ1-1, with 7 bases aligning to TRBD1. Germline lookup yields CDR1 MNHNS and CDR2 SASEGT. Trimming removed 5 bases from V and 6 bases from J; junction bases left unmatched: 6. The CDR3 runs to 13 residues. The DNA for the CDR3 is TGTGCCAGCAGTCCAAACAGGGGCGCTGAAGCTTTCTTT. This sequence encodes CASSPNRGAEAFF.

This clonotype was seen a handful of times. This chain links TRBV28 with TRBJ1-4, with unresolved D. The V end was cut by 3 bases, the J end by 11 bases, with 13 bases between. This CDR3 region has 13 residues. The germline V gene has CDR1 MDHEN and CDR2 SYDVKM. CDR3 coding DNA: TGTGCCAGCAGTTTCTCGGGATCCGGGAAACTGTTTTTT. This codes for CASSFSGSGKLFF.

In this sample, this clonotype turned up a few times. The germline gene is not matched at one end of the junction; a read error may be the cause. The V call is TRBV5-1, the J call TRBJ2-2; D not resolved. CDR1 SGHRS and CDR2 YFSETQ come from the germline V gene. CDR3 length equals 17 residues. This CDR3 reads CAGSPDPTGSNTGELFF. DNA of the CDR3: TGCGCCGGCAGCCCCGATCCAACGGGTTCGAACACCGGGGAGCTGTTTTTT.

This chain uses TRBV4-2 with TRBJ2-7, with 11 bases lining up with TRBD2. This CDR3 has 15 residues. Trimming took 3 bases from V and 6 from J; bases not matched to a gene: 7. Germline V gene sequence: CDR1 LGHNA, CDR2 YNFKEQ. CDR3: CASSHFSGGAGEQYF. The DNA for the CDR3 is TGTGCCAGCAGCCACTTTAGCGGGGGGGCCGGCGAGCAGTACTTC.

This clonotype was counted only a few times. V is TRBV4-3 and J is TRBJ1-2, with D possibly being TRBD1 (6 bases). V dropped 1 base and J dropped 4 bases, with 16 bases sitting between them. CDR3 length equals 16 residues. From germline, CDR1 is LGHNA and CDR2 YSLEER. The CDR3 reads CASSQGVRDILYGYTF. The CDR3, as DNA: TGCGCCAGCAGCCAAGGGGTCCGGGACATCCTCTATGGCTACACCTTC.

Ten or more counts support this clonotype. The CDR3 DNA follows: TGCAGCGTTGTATCCGCTTGGGGAACTGAAGCTTTCTTT. It is translated as CSVVSAWGTEAFF. The chain couples TRBV29-1 to TRBJ1-1; D is unresolved. CDR3 size: 13 residues. The germline V gene has CDR1 SQVTM and CDR2 ANQGSEA. Between the trimmed V and J ends, which lost 4 bases and 5 bases, there was a span of 14 bases.

This clonotype was detected ten times or more. The chain combines TRBV7-2 with TRBJ1-1; D is unclear. The ends were cut back, 4 bases at V and 2 bases at J, with 8 bases in the middle. Germline loops: CDR1 SGHTA, CDR2 FQGNSA. The CDR3 sequence is 13 residues long. The CDR3 nucleotides are TGTGCCAGCAGCTCGCCGATAAACACTGAAGCTTTCTTT. Translated: CASSSPINTEAFF.

This rearrangement joins TRBV28 to TRBJ1-2; D remains unclear. The CDR3 spans 14 residues. Trimming took off 2 bases at V and 4 bases at J, with 11 bases between the two ends. CDR1 and CDR2 from the germline V gene are MDHEN and SYDVKM. CDR3 bases: TGTGCCAGCAGTTTAGAGGGTAATGCCTATGGCTACACCTTC. Its protein is CASSLEGNAYGYTF.

There are a few counts of this clonotype. The chain employs TRBV5-1 and TRBJ1-3; 9 nucleotides align to TRBD1. Germline assignment: CDR1 SGHRS and CDR2 YFSETQ. V was clipped by 7 bases and J by 0 bases; unmatched bases: 2. CDR3 length: 14 amino acids. The CDR3 spells CASGQGLSGNTIYF. The CDR3 DNA reads TGCGCCAGCGGACAGGGGCTCTCTGGAAACACCATATATTTT.

This clonotype was recorded only once. Given a much more abundant clone one base away, this may be a read error. The V and J genes are TRBV6-5 and TRBJ1-2; 8 nucleotides line up with TRBD1. The germline V gene has CDR1 MNHEY and CDR2 SVGAGI. The V gene end was trimmed by 0 bases and the J gene end by 4 bases; junction bases not matched to a gene: 7. The CDR3 length is 16 residues. The CDR3 DNA sequence: TGTGCCAGCAGTTACTCGGGGTCGGGACAGGCCTATGGCTACACCTTC. It codes for CASSYSGSGQAYGYTF.

This clonotype has ten or more counts. CDR3 residues: CASSVPIGRQGPSTDTQYF. CDR3 DNA sequence: TGTGCCAGCAGTGTGCCTATAGGGCGACAGGGGCCAAGCACAGATACGCAGTATTTT. The chain links TRBV27 to TRBJ2-3, with 8 nucleotides matching TRBD1. The V segment lost 5 bases and the J segment 0 bases; nucleotides outside the gene matches: 16. The CDR3 length is 19 residues. CDR1 is MNHEY, CDR2 SMNVEV, per germline (reference sequence).

This rearrangement joins TRBV25-1 to TRBJ2-1; perhaps D is TRBD1 or TRBD2 (6 bases each). The CDR3 has 21 residues. Trimming cost V 3 bases and J 0 bases, with 27 bases left between them. The germline CDR1 and CDR2 sequences are MGHDK and SYGVNS. CDR3 sequence: CASSDSRPGAGWGVSYNEQFF. CDR3 nucleotide sequence: TGTGCCAGCAGTGACTCCAGGCCGGGGGCGGGCTGGGGGGTCTCCTACAATGAGCAGTTCTTC.

This clonotype was found many times. The V call is TRBV6-5, the J call TRBJ2-3; D might be TRBD1 (6 bases). The CDR3 covers 16 residues. Germline CDR1 reads MNHEY; CDR2 reads SVGAGI. V was trimmed by 2 bases and J by 0 bases, leaving 12 bases between them. This chain's CDR3 is CASSYTGTLSTDTQYF. The CDR3 DNA reads as TGTGCCAGCAGTTACACCGGGACACTGAGCACAGATACGCAGTATTTT.

This clonotype was found many times. The rearrangement links TRBV20-1 to TRBJ1-6; D might be TRBD1 (6 bases). The CDR3 has 15 residues. Deletions cut 2 bases from V and 1 base from J, with 9 bases between. Germline lookup yields CDR1 DFQATT and CDR2 SNEGSKA (reference sequence). The DNA of the CDR3 is TGCAGTGCTAGACTACAGGGATCCTATAATTCACCCCTCCACTTT. Translation gives CSARLQGSYNSPLHF.